This is a list of T cell receptor beta chains from one sample in a study of human T cells and chemical hapten exposure. Each CDR3 protein is one row after TCRdb ran MiXCR on the reads. The sample shows fewer than 150,000 distinct CDR3 sequences, over 6.5% of them seen only once. The sequencing sample was made of whole blood. The origin of the receptors is a human donor in good health. Some clones in this sample may be carry-over from other donors' samples. Each CDR3 is given with its conserved first and last residue. D genes are given only for firm matches. Expanded clones are given a class, and other clones once, few, many or no size at all.

v_call,clone_size,d_call,j_call,cdr3_nt,cdr3_aa
TRBV6-2/TRBV6-3,many,NA,TRBJ1-5,TGTGCCAGCAGCCAACCCAGGGGCTCCCTACAGCGCAATCAGCCCCAGCATTTT,CASSQPRGSLQRNQPQHF
TRBV12-3/TRBV12-4,few,TRBD1,TRBJ2-7,TGTGCCAGCAGCCCAAGGGGGCACCGCTCCTACGAGCAGTACTTC,CASSPRGHRSYEQYF
TRBV12-3/TRBV12-4,many,NA,TRBJ1-2,TGTGCCAGCAGTTTAGGACCATCGCGTGGCTACACCTTC,CASSLGPSRGYTF
TRBV7-9,NA,TRBD1,TRBJ1-2,TGTGCCAGCAGCTACCACTCCGACAGGGACTATGGCTACACCTTC,CASSYHSDRDYGYTF
TRBV5-1,many,NA,TRBJ2-7,TGCGCCAGCAGCTCGGCCCCGGACGGCTTCTCCTACGAGCAGTACTTC,CASSSAPDGFSYEQYF
TRBV7-9,NA,NA,TRBJ2-3,TGTGCCAGCAACCCCGTGACTCTGGCAGACGATACGCAGTATTTT,CASNPVTLADDTQYF
TRBV6-2/TRBV6-3,few,NA,TRBJ2-2,TGTGCCAGCAGCTCACCTGGGGTAGCGAGCACCGGGGAGCTGTTTTTT,CASSSPGVASTGELFF
TRBV20-1,NA,NA,TRBJ1-4,TGCAGTCCCCGACAAACAACTAATGAAAAACTGTTTTTT,CSPRQTTNEKLFF
TRBV5-5,NA,NA,TRBJ2-1,TGTGCCAGCAGCTTGGCCCCGGGGTACAATGAGCAGTTCTTC,CASSLAPGYNEQFF
TRBV3-1,many,NA,TRBJ2-4,TGTGCCAGCAGCCAAGGGGTACAAGTGATTCAGTACTTC,CASSQGVQVIQYF
TRBV5-1,few,TRBD2,TRBJ2-7,TGCGCCAGCAGCGGCGGGGGGGCCAGGGACGAGCAGTACTTC,CASSGGGARDEQYF
TRBV6-2/TRBV6-3,few,NA,TRBJ2-1,TGTGCCAGCAGGACCCCGCGGAGGTACAATGAGCAGTTCTTC,CASRTPRRYNEQFF
TRBV29-1,few,NA,TRBJ1-1,TGCAGCGTTGAAGATGGATTAGTCACTGAAGCTTTCTTT,CSVEDGLVTEAFF
TRBV12-3/TRBV12-4,NA,NA,TRBJ2-3,TGTGCCAGCAGCCCACCCCAAAGCACAGATACGCAGTATTTT,CASSPPQSTDTQYF
TRBV14,many,NA,TRBJ1-5,TGTGCCAGCAGCCCCTCCGTCGGGCCCCAGCATTTT,CASSPSVGPQHF
TRBV10-3,many,NA,TRBJ1-1,TGTGCCATCAGTGCTGGGGGGTGGAACACTGAAGCTTTCTTT,CAISAGGWNTEAFF
TRBV6-2/TRBV6-3,few,NA,TRBJ1-2,TGTGCCAGCAGCCGGTGGACGACCCTCTTCAACTATGGCTACACCTTC,CASSRWTTLFNYGYTF
TRBV7-9,NA,NA,TRBJ1-4,TGTGCCAGCAGCCGGGGGACCGGGGAAAAACTGTTTTTT,CASSRGTGEKLFF
TRBV7-9,NA,NA,TRBJ2-2,TGTGCCAGCAGCCCCACCTGGGGTAGCAGCACCGGGGAGCTGTTTTTT,CASSPTWGSSTGELFF
TRBV18,many,TRBD2,TRBJ2-1,TGTGCCAGCTCACCAGAAGGACTAGCGGGATTTGAGCAGTTCTTC,CASSPEGLAGFEQFF
TRBV4-3,many,NA,TRBJ1-1,TGCGCCAGCAGCCAAGATCGGACAGTTGAAGCTTTCTTT,CASSQDRTVEAFF
TRBV7-2,NA,TRBD2,TRBJ2-1,TGTGCCAGCAGCCTGTACGGGGGGTTTCGGAATGAGCAGTTCTTC,CASSLYGGFRNEQFF
TRBV29-1,few,TRBD2,TRBJ2-3,TGCAGCGTTGAAGATGCCTTGGGAGCGGGAGCTGTAGATACGCAGTATTTT,CSVEDALGAGAVDTQYF
TRBV12-3/TRBV12-4,many,TRBD1,TRBJ2-7,TGTGCCAGCAGTATCGACAGGGTGACCAGTTACGAGCAGTACTTC,CASSIDRVTSYEQYF
TRBV7-6,NA,TRBD1,TRBJ1-1,TGTGCCAGCACCCGAACAGGGGCATTGGACACTGAAGCTTTCTTT,CASTRTGALDTEAFF
TRBV6-5,NA,NA,TRBJ1-4,TGTGCCAGCAGTTACTCGGAAACAGGGATAGGGGCTAATGAAAAACTGTTTTTT,CASSYSETGIGANEKLFF